This is a list of T cell receptor beta chains from one sample in a study of T cells in Graves' hyperthyroidism and ophthalmopathy. TCRdb analysed the multiplex PCR reads with MiXCR anew, one entry per CDR3 protein. Among fewer than 900,000 distinct CDR3 sequences listed, 18% were seen once. The specimen sequenced was blood. The origin of the receptors is a woman in her forties or fifties with Graves' hyperthyroidism that later progressed to Graves' ophthalmopathy. CDR3s include the opening cysteine and the closing phenylalanine or tryptophan. The D gene is left open where the match is weak. Size tells how often a clone was seen (once, few, many) or the class of an expanded clone, and some rows leave it out.

J: TRBJ1-2
size: .
V: TRBV20-1
D: .
CDR3: CSASTEDYGYTF
DNA: TGCAGTGCTTCGACAGAAGATTATGGCTACACCTTC

J: TRBJ2-7
size: many
V: TRBV6-1
D: TRBD1
CDR3: CASSVDRESSYEQYF
DNA: TGTGCCAGCAGTGTTGACAGGGAGAGCTCCTACGAGCAGTACTTC

J: TRBJ2-1
size: few
V: TRBV2
D: .
CDR3: CASSTHNEQFF
DNA: TGTGCCAGCAGCACCCACAATGAGCAGTTCTTC

J: TRBJ2-3
size: few
V: TRBV9
D: .
CDR3: CASSVVAADTQYF
DNA: TGTGCCAGCAGCGTAGTAGCCGCAGATACGCAGTATTTT

J: TRBJ1-1
size: many
V: TRBV5-1
D: TRBD1
CDR3: CASSFRDRGIRDTEAFF
DNA: TGCGCCAGCAGCTTCCGGGACAGGGGGATAAGGGACACTGAAGCTTTCTTT

J: TRBJ1-5
size: .
V: TRBV4-1
D: TRBD1
CDR3: CASSPPGQGANQPQHF
DNA: TGCGCCAGCAGCCCTCCGGGACAGGGTGCAAATCAGCCCCAGCATTTT

J: TRBJ1-5
size: .
V: TRBV5-1
D: .
CDR3: CASSYAGDGQPQHF
DNA: TGCGCCAGCAGCTATGCAGGGGATGGTCAGCCCCAGCATTTT

J: TRBJ1-2
size: few
V: TRBV7-9
D: .
CDR3: CASRPGQPYGYTF
DNA: TGTGCCAGCAGACCCGGACAGCCCTATGGCTACACCTTC

J: TRBJ2-5
size: few
V: TRBV10-2
D: .
CDR3: CASSWATRETQYF
DNA: TGCGCCAGCAGTTGGGCTACCAGGGAGACCCAGTACTTC

J: TRBJ2-5
size: many
V: TRBV7-9
D: .
CDR3: CASSSSSEGLETQYF
DNA: TGTGCCAGCAGCTCTAGTAGCGAAGGCCTAGAGACCCAGTACTTC

J: TRBJ2-1
size: many
V: TRBV11-3
D: TRBD1
CDR3: CASSDRQGLNNEQFF
DNA: TGTGCCAGCAGCGATCGACAGGGGCTTAACAATGAGCAGTTCTTC

J: TRBJ2-7
size: few
V: TRBV18
D: TRBD2
CDR3: CASSPAPGGSYEQYF
DNA: TGTGCCAGCTCACCGGCCCCCGGGGGGTCGTACGAGCAGTACTTC

J: TRBJ2-2
size: many
V: TRBV5-6
D: .
CDR3: CASRPTNTGELFF
DNA: TGTGCCAGCAGGCCCACCAACACCGGGGAGCTGTTTTTT